A single sample is the source of the 15 T cell receptor beta chains below, sequenced in a study of early T cells in non-severe SARS-CoV-2 infection. TCRdb passed the 5' RACE reads through MiXCR, listing each CDR3 protein once. The repertoire holds about 87,000 distinct CDR3 sequences, with around 15% as singletons. The sequenced sample was whole blood. The receptors here all came from an adult who was a healthcare worker with PCR-confirmed SARS-CoV-2 infection or an uninfected control (not recorded which).

A few counts support this clonotype. The chain carries TRBV11-2 and TRBJ2-5, with TRBD2 matching over 7 bases. V trimming: 5 bases; J trimming: 1 base; junction bases outside the gene matches: 10. The V gene's germline CDR1 is SGHAT and CDR2 FQNNGV. The CDR3 covers 16 residues. CDR3 sequence: CASSQRASGLQETQYF. The CDR3 DNA sequence: TGTGCCAGCAGCCAGAGGGCTAGCGGTCTCCAAGAGACCCAGTACTTC.

Only a few counts were recorded for this clonotype. The rearrangement joins TRBV5-5 to TRBJ2-3; D is possibly TRBD1 or TRBD2 (5 bases each). V was shortened by 7 bases and J by 4 bases, with 13 bases between the two germline ends. CDR3 length: 13 amino acids. The germline V gene encodes CDR1 SGHKS and CDR2 YYEKEE (reference sequence). Here the CDR3 reads CASFEGPADTQYF. CDR3 nucleotides: TGTGCCAGCTTCGAGGGGCCCGCAGATACGCAGTATTTT.

Many counts were recorded for this clonotype. The genes are TRBV4-3 and TRBJ2-3, with 10 bases that match TRBD2. The ends lost 4 bases at V and 1 base at J; junction bases unmatched: 5. The V gene's germline CDR1 is LGHNA and CDR2 YSLEER. This CDR3 comprises 16 residues. CDR3 in DNA: TGCGCCAGCAGCCGGATTAGCGGGGGGCGCACAGATACGCAGTATTTT. It specifies CASSRISGGRTDTQYF.

As DNA, the CDR3 is TGTGCCAGCAGTTTAATCGGCAGGGGAATATCTGGCTACACCTTC. Residues: CASSLIGRGISGYTF. The rearrangement joins TRBV28 to TRBJ1-2, with D tentatively TRBD1 (6 bases). V lost 2 bases, J lost 7 bases, and 17 bases lay in between. There are 15 residues in the CDR3. CDR1 is MDHEN, CDR2 SYDVKM, per germline.

This clonotype was picked up one time. V is TRBV14 and J is TRBJ1-1, with D tentatively TRBD1 (6 bases). CDR1 is SGHDN, CDR2 FVKESK, per germline. The CDR3 has 15 residues. Trimming pared 5 bases from V and 0 bases from J, leaving 13 bases between. The chain's CDR3 is CASSAHRDMNTEAFF. The CDR3 nucleotides are TGTGCCAGCAGCGCTCACAGGGATATGAACACTGAAGCTTTCTTT.

The chain combines TRBV7-2 with TRBJ2-7; D unresolved. The CDR3 totals 13 residues. The V gene lost 4 bases and the J gene lost 2 bases, with 9 bases spanning the gap. Germline CDR1 is SGHTA and CDR2 is FQGNSA. The CDR3 nucleotides read TGTGCCAGCAGCTCCTCCCAGCCCTACGAGCAGTACTTC. It codes for CASSSSQPYEQYF.

Many counts were recorded for this clonotype. CDR3 amino acids: CASSEAGLVHSNQPQHF. The CDR3 nucleotides are TGTGCCAGCAGTGAAGCCGGGCTTGTACATAGCAATCAGCCCCAGCATTTT. V and J are TRBV2 and TRBJ1-5; D unresolved. The CDR3 is made up of 17 amino acids. V dropped 0 bases and J dropped 0 bases, with 12 bases sitting between them. CDR1 SNHLY and CDR2 FYNNEI come from the germline V gene.

This sequence joins TRBV27 and TRBJ2-7; D remains unclear. The CDR3 is 14 residues long. CDR1 is MNHEY and CDR2 is SMNVEV in the germline V gene (reference sequence). The V and J ends lost 6 bases and 5 bases respectively, with 17 bases between them. This CDR3 is CASRTSRTVHEQYF. For the CDR3, the DNA is TGTGCCAGCAGAACCTCCAGAACGGTCCACGAGCAGTACTTC.

This clonotype has more than one count but fewer than ten. This sequence joins TRBV20-1 and TRBJ1-4, with D possibly TRBD1 on 5 matching bases. V lost 5 bases, J lost 3 bases, and 13 bases lay in between. The V gene's germline CDR1 is DFQATT and CDR2 SNEGSKA (reference sequence). The CDR3 totals 14 residues. The CDR3 here is CSAQPTEPNEKLFF. The CDR3 DNA follows: TGCAGTGCTCAGCCGACAGAACCTAATGAAAAACTGTTTTTT.

This clonotype was seen many times. The V gene is TRBV11-2, the J gene TRBJ2-5; TRBD1 matches 7 bases. CDR3 size: 13 residues. V trimming: 5 bases; J trimming: 2 bases; junction bases outside the gene matches: 2. Germline CDR1 and CDR2: SGHAT and FQNNGV. The CDR3 DNA is TGTGCCAGCAGCCCGGGACAGCAAGAGACCCAGTACTTC. Translated, it gives CASSPGQQETQYF.

This clonotype was observed a handful of times. The rearrangement links TRBV7-3 to TRBJ2-1; 8 nucleotides match TRBD2. CDR3 length equals 16 residues. With 3 bases clipped from V and 0 bases from J, the junction kept 4 bases outside the gene matches. Germline lookup yields CDR1 SGHTA and CDR2 FQGTGA. DNA of the CDR3: TGTGCCAGCAGCTTGGGGACTAGTGGCTCCTACAATGAGCAGTTCTTC. As protein: CASSLGTSGSYNEQFF.

This clonotype came up a few times. This chain uses TRBV6-1 with TRBJ2-2, with D tentatively TRBD1 (6 bases). Germline V lookup: CDR1 MNHNS, CDR2 SASEGT. Trimming cost V 3 bases and J 6 bases, with 17 bases left between them. The CDR3 is 16 amino acids. The CDR3 bases are TGTGCCAGCAGTGACGAAACCAGGGGTCCCGCCGGGGAGCTGTTTTTT. It translates to CASSDETRGPAGELFF.

J is TRBJ1-6 and V is TRBV4-1; 7 bases map to TRBD1. With 4 bases clipped from V and 0 bases from J, the junction kept 3 bases outside the gene matches. The CDR3 sequence is 16 residues long. CDR1 and CDR2 from the germline V gene are MGHRA and YSYEKL. The CDR3 sequence: CASSPGQVSYNSPLHF. The CDR3 bases are TGCGCCAGCAGCCCCGGACAGGTCTCCTATAATTCACCCCTCCACTTT.

This clonotype appeared once. This chain links TRBV6-1 with TRBJ1-4; D remains unclear. CDR3 length: 15 residues. V lost 1 base and J lost 1, with 7 bases in between. CDR1 MNHNS and CDR2 SASEGT come from the germline V gene. This CDR3 reads CASSEVGRTNEKLFF. CDR3 sequence (DNA): TGTGCCAGCAGTGAAGTGGGAAGAACTAATGAAAAACTGTTTTTT.

This chain joins TRBV11-2 and TRBJ2-2; 11 bases align to TRBD2. The CDR3 covers 15 residues. J was trimmed by 4 bases and V by 5 bases; bases with no gene match: 3. The germline CDR1 and CDR2 sequences are SGHAT and FQNNGV. The CDR3 region has the DNA TGTGCCAGCAGCCGGACTAGCGGGTTCACCGGGGAGCTGTTTTTT. Its translation is CASSRTSGFTGELFF.